These T cell receptor beta chains were read from a single sample in a study of control samples from healthy donors and cancer patients. Sequenced by immunoSEQ multiplex PCR; TCRdb stores in-frame clones only, minus some. The sample holds 76,000 or so clones, 89% seen once. The source material was PBMCs. The receptor set was obtained from a woman in her fifties or sixties with colorectal cancer. Each CDR3 is given with its conserved first and last residue. A D gene is named only where the DNA matches it firmly. Only part of the rows carry a size: once, few, many, or a class if the clone is expanded.

J	D	size	V	length	DNA	CDR3
TRBJ1-1	NA	NA	TRBV19	14	TGTGCCAGTAGGGACACAGGGATGAACACTGAAGCTTTCTTT	CASRDTGMNTEAFF
TRBJ1-4	NA	NA	TRBV18	16	TGTGCCAGCTCACCACCAAAGGACGCAACTAATGAAAAACTGTTTTTT	CASSPPKDATNEKLFF
TRBJ2-3	TRBD2	few	TRBV6-6	19	TGTGCCAGCAGCCGACTAGCGGGGGGCCTAGGGGCACACACCGATACGCAGTATTTT	CASSRLAGGLGAHTDTQYF
TRBJ1-6	TRBD1	few	TRBV3-1/TRBV3-2	14	TGTGCCAGCAGCCAAGCAGGGGGTAATTCACCCCTCCACTTT	CASSQAGGNSPLHF
TRBJ2-1	NA	once	TRBV4-1	11	TGCGCCAGCAGCCAAATGGGCGAGCAGTTCTTC	CASSQMGEQFF
TRBJ2-1	NA	once	TRBV5-1	16	TGCGCCAGCAGCCCCCCGGGGGGCAGCTCCTACAATGAGCAGTTCTTC	CASSPPGGSSYNEQFF
TRBJ2-1	NA	NA	TRBV11-1	12	TGTGCCAGCAGCAGCATATACAATGAGCAGTTCTTC	CASSSIYNEQFF
TRBJ1-6	NA	NA	TRBV27	13	TGTGCCAGCAGGGGGTCCTATAATTCACCCCTCCACTTT	CASRGSYNSPLHF
TRBJ1-1	NA	NA	TRBV6-5	15	TGTGCCAGCAGCAAGAGCGGAATCATGAACACTGAAGCTTTCTTT	CASSKSGIMNTEAFF
TRBJ1-3	NA	NA	TRBV7-9	16	TGTGCCAGCAGCGGGGGACGTCGGAGCTCTGGAAACACCATATATTTT	CASSGGRRSSGNTIYF
TRBJ1-2	NA	NA	TRBV3-1/TRBV3-2	15	TGTGCCAGCAGCCAAGAGGGAGGGAGTGGTTATGGCTACACCTTC	CASSQEGGSGYGYTF
TRBJ2-3	NA	once	TRBV12-3/TRBV12-4	13	TGTGCCGAGGGCACTCTCTCCACAGATACGCAGTATTTT	CAEGTLSTDTQYF
TRBJ1-3	NA	NA	TRBV15	15	TGTGCCACCAGCAGAGATCCCAGGGTGGGAAACACCATATATTTT	CATSRDPRVGNTIYF
TRBJ1-1	TRBD1	NA	TRBV18	14	TGTGCCAGCTCATCAAGCGGACAGGGACCTGAAGCTTTCTTT	CASSSSGQGPEAFF
TRBJ2-5	NA	NA	TRBV2	10	TGTGCCAGCAGTAAAGAGACCCAGTACTTC	CASSKETQYF
TRBJ2-5	NA	NA	TRBV15	14	TGTGCCACCAGCAGAGGGGGGGACCCGGAGACCCAGTACTTC	CATSRGGDPETQYF
TRBJ1-4	NA	once	TRBV18	15	TGTGCCAGCTCACCCAAGGGAGGGACTAATGAAAAACTGTTTTTT	CASSPKGGTNEKLFF
TRBJ2-3	TRBD1	NA	TRBV19	16	TGTGCCAGTAGGAACAGGGGACCCTCTAGCACAGATACGCAGTATTTT	CASRNRGPSSTDTQYF
TRBJ2-1	TRBD2	NA	TRBV7-7	19	TGTGCCAGCAGCCCCCGCCCTAGCGGGGGGCTCCCTTCCTACAATGAGCAGTTCTTC	CASSPRPSGGLPSYNEQFF
TRBJ1-5	TRBD1	few	TRBV7-2	15	TGTGCCAGCAGCTTCCGGGGACAGGGCGATCAGCCCCAGCATTTT	CASSFRGQGDQPQHF
TRBJ1-1	NA	NA	TRBV5-6	15	TGTGCCAGCAGCTTTACATCTACAGGCTTAAATGAAGCTTTCTTT	CASSFTSTGLNEAFF
TRBJ1-2	TRBD1	NA	TRBV5-1	13	TGCGCCAGCAGCTTGCAGGGGGCGAGGGGCTACACCTTC	CASSLQGARGYTF
TRBJ2-3	TRBD2	NA	TRBV7-9	16	TGTGCCAGCAGCCCTACTAGCGGGGGGGGAACAGATACGCAGTATTTT	CASSPTSGGGTDTQYF
TRBJ2-1	NA	NA	TRBV12-5	15	TGTGCTAGTGCCCTTCCGGGTAGCTCCTACAATGAGCAGTTCTTC	CASALPGSSYNEQFF
TRBJ1-6	NA	once	TRBV7-9	13	TGTGCCAGCAGCGCTGGACTTCGCTCACCCCTCCACTTT	CASSAGLRSPLHF
TRBJ1-2	NA	NA	TRBV29-1	13	TGCAGCGTTGAAGACGGGCAGAACTATGGCTACACCTTC	CSVEDGQNYGYTF
TRBJ2-1	NA	NA	TRBV30	15	TGTGCCTGGAGTGCATTCGATTACAGCTACAATGAGCAGTTCTTC	CAWSAFDYSYNEQFF
TRBJ1-5	TRBD1	NA	TRBV7-2	16	TGTGCCAGCAGCCCCCGACAGGGGGCGTTGAATCAGCCCCAGCATTTT	CASSPRQGALNQPQHF
TRBJ1-6	NA	NA	TRBV19	13	TGTGCCAGTAGTATAGGCGGAAATTCACCCCTCCACTTT	CASSIGGNSPLHF
TRBJ2-6	NA	NA	TRBV3-1/TRBV3-2	16	TGTGCCAGCAGCCAAGATGGGCGAACTGGGGCCAACGTCCTGACTTTC	CASSQDGRTGANVLTF
TRBJ2-1	NA	NA	TRBV5-1	14	TGCGCCAGCAGCTTGGAGGGTCAATACAATGAGCAGTTCTTC	CASSLEGQYNEQFF
TRBJ2-3	NA	NA	TRBV2	16	TGTGCCAGCAGTGAAGCGCTTGGGGGCGTGGGAGATACGCAGTATTTT	CASSEALGGVGDTQYF
TRBJ1-4	NA	once	TRBV4-3	14	TGCGCCAGCAGCCAATCTTACAGGGATGAAAAACTGTTTTTT	CASSQSYRDEKLFF
TRBJ1-4	NA	NA	TRBV30	14	TGTGCCTGGAGTCCGATGGGGGTGAATGAAAAACTGTTTTTT	CAWSPMGVNEKLFF
TRBJ2-3	NA	NA	TRBV5-4	13	TGTGCCAGCAGCTTCAAGAGCACAGATACGCAGTATTTT	CASSFKSTDTQYF
TRBJ1-3	NA	NA	TRBV6-6	16	TGTGCCAGCAGTTATGACAGTCATACGATTGGATACACCATATATTTT	CASSYDSHTIGYTIYF
TRBJ1-2	NA	few	TRBV12-3/TRBV12-4	13	TGTGCCAGCAGTACACAGGGACGGTATGGCTACACCTTC	CASSTQGRYGYTF
TRBJ1-1	NA	NA	TRBV6-5	15	TGTGCCAGCAGTTACCAAAACACAGGGCCCACTGAAGCTTTCTTT	CASSYQNTGPTEAFF
TRBJ1-4	TRBD1	NA	TRBV4-1	14	TGCGCCAGCAGCTACGGGACAGGGAATGAAAAACTGTTTTTT	CASSYGTGNEKLFF
TRBJ2-3	NA	NA	TRBV7-3	15	TGTGCCAGCCGACGCGGACAGACTAGCACAGATACGCAGTATTTT	CASRRGQTSTDTQYF
TRBJ1-1	NA	NA	TRBV5-1	14	TGCGCCAGCAGCTTTGACGGGTTGAACACTGAAGCTTTCTTT	CASSFDGLNTEAFF